Listed below are T cell receptor beta chains from one sample, sequenced in a study of shared clonotypes between healthy human individuals. Produced via immunoSEQ multiplex PCR; TCRdb's table is partial and in-frame only. The sample includes some 2.3 million clones, more than 85% of them seen just once. Material: naive CD4+ T cells from PBMCs. The receptors come from a man aged 18 to 35 in good health. Some clones in this sample may be carry-over from other donors' samples. Both conserved end residues are part of each CDR3. Each record gives: D gene, J gene, clone size, V gene, CDR3 protein, CDR3 DNA. D genes are given only for firm matches. The size field is filled for only some rows; it gives once, few, many or a size class.

- TRBJ2-1 - TRBV10-3 CAISVRANEQFF TGTGCCATCAGTGTACGGGCCAATGAGCAGTTCTTC
TRBD2 TRBJ2-1 - TRBV10-3 CAISESRGGRPYNEQFF TGTGCCATCAGTGAGTCGCGGGGAGGGAGGCCTTACAATGAGCAGTTCTTC
- TRBJ2-1 - TRBV28 CASSKLGYEQFF TGTGCCAGCAGCAAACTAGGATATGAGCAGTTCTTC
- TRBJ2-3 - TRBV5-1 CASSLTGTDTQYF TGCGCCAGCAGCTTGACAGGGACAGATACGCAGTATTTT
TRBD2 TRBJ2-7 - TRBV5-1 CASSPPGLAGVSYEQYF TGCGCCAGCAGCCCCCCGGGACTAGCGGGCGTCTCCTACGAGCAGTACTTC
- TRBJ2-7 - TRBV5-4 CASSWNYEQYF TGTGCCAGCAGCTGGAACTACGAGCAGTACTTC
- TRBJ2-7 - TRBV5-1 CASLPDGSPYEQYF TGCGCCAGCCTACCGGACGGCTCCCCCTACGAGCAGTACTTC
- TRBJ1-3 - TRBV9 CASSVQGHSGNTIYF TGTGCCAGCAGCGTACAGGGTCACTCTGGAAACACCATATATTTT
- TRBJ1-4 - TRBV4-2 CASSRGTSEKLFF TGTGCCAGCAGCCGCGGGACATCTGAAAAACTGTTTTTT
- TRBJ2-3 - TRBV7-9 CASSRGRNTDTQYF TGTGCCAGCAGCCGGGGGAGAAACACAGATACGCAGTATTTT
TRBD1 TRBJ2-7 - TRBV13 CASSLGALNRGRIYEQYF TGTGCCAGCAGCTTAGGGGCCCTAAACAGGGGGCGCATCTACGAGCAGTACTTC
- TRBJ1-1 - TRBV15 CATSRSRVSEAFF TGTGCCACCAGCAGATCCCGGGTTTCTGAAGCTTTCTTT
- TRBJ2-1 - TRBV9 CASSVVASYNEQFF TGTGCCAGCAGCGTAGTAGCAAGCTACAATGAGCAGTTCTTC
- TRBJ2-3 - TRBV6-4 CASSEPDTQYF TGTGCCAGCAGTGAACCAGATACGCAGTATTTT
- TRBJ1-1 - TRBV27 CASKRPDGTEAFF TGTGCCAGCAAGCGCCCCGACGGCACTGAAGCTTTCTTT
- TRBJ2-7 - TRBV19 CASTTGVAGGYEQYF TGTGCCAGTACCACAGGGGTGGCGGGAGGCTACGAGCAGTACTTC
- TRBJ2-3 - TRBV27 CASSFAYSTDTQYF TGTGCCAGCAGTTTCGCATACAGCACAGATACGCAGTATTTT
- TRBJ2-1 - TRBV5-6 CASNRRGPSGDNEQFF TGTGCCAGCAACCGGCGGGGGCCTAGCGGAGACAATGAGCAGTTCTTC
TRBD1 TRBJ1-5 - TRBV28 CASSLPTDRVNQPQHF TGTGCCAGCAGTTTGCCAACGGACAGGGTAAATCAGCCCCAGCATTTT
- TRBJ2-6 once TRBV19 CASSNRISGANVLTF TGTGCCAGTAGTAACAGGATCTCTGGGGCCAACGTCCTGACTTTC
- TRBJ2-3 - TRBV7-8 CASSPKGLVSTDTQYF TGTGCCAGCAGCCCAAAGGGACTGGTGAGCACAGATACGCAGTATTTT
TRBD2 TRBJ2-2 - TRBV5-1 CASSLDSGGTGELFF TGCGCCAGCAGCTTGGATTCGGGGGGCACCGGGGAGCTGTTTTTT
- TRBJ1-1 once TRBV5-1 CASRLQNTEAFF TGCGCCAGCAGACTCCAGAACACTGAAGCTTTCTTT